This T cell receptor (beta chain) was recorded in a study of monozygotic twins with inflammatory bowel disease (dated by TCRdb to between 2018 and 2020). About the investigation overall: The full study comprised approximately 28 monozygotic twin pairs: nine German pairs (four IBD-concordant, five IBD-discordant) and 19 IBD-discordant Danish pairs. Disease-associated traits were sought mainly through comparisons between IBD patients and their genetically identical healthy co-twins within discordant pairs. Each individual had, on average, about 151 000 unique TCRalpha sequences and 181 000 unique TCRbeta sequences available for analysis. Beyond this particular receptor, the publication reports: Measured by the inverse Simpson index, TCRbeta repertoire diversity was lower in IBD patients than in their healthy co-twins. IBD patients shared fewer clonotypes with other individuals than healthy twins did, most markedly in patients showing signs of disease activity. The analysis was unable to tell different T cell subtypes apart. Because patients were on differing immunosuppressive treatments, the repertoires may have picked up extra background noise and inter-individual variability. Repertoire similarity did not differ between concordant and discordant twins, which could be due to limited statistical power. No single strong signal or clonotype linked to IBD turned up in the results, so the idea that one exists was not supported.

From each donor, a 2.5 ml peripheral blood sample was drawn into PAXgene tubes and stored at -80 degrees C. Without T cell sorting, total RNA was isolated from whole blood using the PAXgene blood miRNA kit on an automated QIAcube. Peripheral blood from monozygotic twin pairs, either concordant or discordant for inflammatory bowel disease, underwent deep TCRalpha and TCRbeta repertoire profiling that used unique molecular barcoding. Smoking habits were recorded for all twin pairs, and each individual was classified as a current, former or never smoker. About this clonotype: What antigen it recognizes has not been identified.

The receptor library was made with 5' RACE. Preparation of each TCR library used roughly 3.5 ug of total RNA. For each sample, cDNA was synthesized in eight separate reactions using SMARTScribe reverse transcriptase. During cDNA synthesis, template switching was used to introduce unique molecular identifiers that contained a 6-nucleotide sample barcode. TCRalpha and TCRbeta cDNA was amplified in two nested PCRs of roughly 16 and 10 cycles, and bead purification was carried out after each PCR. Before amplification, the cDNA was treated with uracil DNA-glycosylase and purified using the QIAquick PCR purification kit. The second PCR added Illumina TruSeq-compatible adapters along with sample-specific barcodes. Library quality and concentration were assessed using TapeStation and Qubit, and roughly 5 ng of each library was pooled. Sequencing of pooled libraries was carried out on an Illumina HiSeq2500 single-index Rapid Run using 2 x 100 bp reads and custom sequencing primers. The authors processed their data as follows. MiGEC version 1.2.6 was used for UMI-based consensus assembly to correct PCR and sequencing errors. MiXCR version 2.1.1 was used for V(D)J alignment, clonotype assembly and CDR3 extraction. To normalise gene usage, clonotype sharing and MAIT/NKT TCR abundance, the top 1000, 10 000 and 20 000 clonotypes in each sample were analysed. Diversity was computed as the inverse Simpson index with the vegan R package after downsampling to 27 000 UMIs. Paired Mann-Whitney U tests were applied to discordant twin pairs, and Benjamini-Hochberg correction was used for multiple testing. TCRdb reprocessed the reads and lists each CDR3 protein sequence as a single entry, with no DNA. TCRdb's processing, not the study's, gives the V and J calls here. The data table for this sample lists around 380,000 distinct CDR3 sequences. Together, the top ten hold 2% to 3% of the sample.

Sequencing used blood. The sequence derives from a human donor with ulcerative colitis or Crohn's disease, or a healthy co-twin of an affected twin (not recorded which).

CDR3 reads: CASSHPDTYEQYF. The V and J segments used are TRBV5-4 and TRBJ2-7. Measured from the cysteine to the phenylalanine, the CDR3 is 13 residues long. DNA is not on record. The germline V gene (reference sequence) specifies SGHNT as CDR1 and YYREEE as CDR2.